The entry below describes one T cell receptor beta chain. What it binds is unknown. The data stem from a study of cytomegalovirus exposure and HLA in healthy donors. Regarding the study as a whole: About 87% or about 30% of the time was how often most TCR beta V segments were productive, according to an earlier analysis. Prediction of most subjects' HLA-A and HLA-B alleles by TCR beta sequences was reportedly accurate.

PCR involved 60 Vbeta and 13 Jbeta primers. Profiled with immunoSEQ multiplex PCR; TCRdb holds only in-frame clones, not every one. This listing includes about 160,000 clones. The V end lost 5 bases, the J end lost 6 bases, and 19 bases lay between the germline ends. Germline CDR1 and CDR2: SEHNR and FQNEAQ (reference sequence). CDR3 size: 15 residues. The receptor was isolated from an older woman in good health and CMV-seronegative. The sample was PBMCs. The chain is built from TRBV7-9 and TRBJ1-2; D is undetermined. CDR3 nucleotide sequence: TGTGCCAGCAGCATGCGCGGGGAGGGCCCGAATGGCTACACCTTC. Translation gives CASSMRGEGPNGYTF.